The 13 T cell receptor beta chains given below trace back to one sample, sequenced in a study of blood T cell repertoires in COVID-19. Libraries were prepared by immunoSEQ multiplex PCR; TCRdb keeps only in-frame clonotypes and omits some of them. The sample has around 150,000 clones, around 81% seen once. The material sequenced was peripheral blood. These receptors were taken from a woman in her fifties or sixties with acute or convalescent COVID-19.

This clone has a single count. The V and J genes are TRBV6-5 and TRBJ1-2; D is ambiguous. CDR3 length equals 16 residues. Looked up from germline, CDR1 is MNHEY and CDR2 is SVGAGI. Trimming removed 2 bases from V and 0 bases from J, with 13 bases in between. This chain's CDR3 is CASSYAEGWTNYGYTF. For the CDR3, the DNA is TGTGCCAGCAGTTACGCGGAAGGTTGGACTAACTATGGCTACACCTTC.

This chain connects TRBV7-2 to TRBJ2-7; 8 bases fit TRBD2. The CDR3 is made up of 14 amino acids. J was trimmed by 3 bases and V by 3 bases; bases with no gene match: 4. CDR1 and CDR2 from the germline V gene are SGHTA and FQGNSA. CDR3 amino acids: CASSFGGGVYEQYF. DNA for the CDR3: TGTGCCAGCAGCTTCGGGGGGGGAGTCTACGAGCAGTACTTC. The full variable domain, its missing parts supplied by reference TRBV7-2 and TRBJ2-7, is GAGVSQSPSNKVTEKGKDVELRCDPISGHTALYWYRQSLGQGLEFLIYFQGNSAPDKSGLPSDRFSAERTGGSVSTLTIQRTQQEDSAVYLCASSFGGGVYEQYFGPGTRLTVT.

This clone was seen a few times. The chain carries TRBV30 and TRBJ2-3; possible D gene TRBD2, 5 bases. The CDR3 consists of 14 residues. The V end lost 3 bases, the J end lost 3 bases, and 13 bases lay between the germline ends. Germline CDR1 reads GTSNPN; CDR2 reads SVGIG (reference sequence). CDR3 loop: CAWREGKVTDTQYF. CDR3 bases: TGTGCCTGGAGAGAGGGAAAAGTTACAGATACGCAGTATTTT. The variable domain in full, with the rest retrieved from reference TRBV30 and TRBJ2-3, is SQTIHQWPATLVQPVGSPLSLECTVEGTSNPNLYWYRQAAGRGLQLLFYSVGIGQISSEVPQNLSASRPQDRQFILSSKKLLLSDSGFYLCAWREGKVTDTQYFGPGTRLTVL.

This chain links TRBV6-5 with TRBJ2-7, with 8 bases fitting TRBD2. The ends lost 0 bases at V and 6 bases at J; junction bases unmatched: 4. The germline gives CDR1 MNHEY, CDR2 SVGAGI. CDR3 length: 14 residues. The chain's CDR3 is CASSYSRGALEQYF. For the CDR3, the DNA is TGTGCCAGCAGTTACTCGCGGGGGGCCCTCGAGCAGTACTTC.

This chain links TRBV3-1 (or the pseudogene TRBV3-2) with TRBJ2-5, with 7 bases fitting TRBD1. After removal of 3 bases from V and 5 bases from J, the junction contained 15 bases not matched to a gene. Germline CDR1 reads LGHDT; CDR2 reads YNNKEL (reference sequence). This CDR3 region has 17 residues. CDR3 region: CASSHPHAGGGRETQYF. The CDR3 region has the DNA TGTGCCAGCAGCCATCCCCACGCAGGGGGTGGTAGGGAGACCCAGTACTTC.

This chain uses TRBV7-9 with TRBJ1-1; no clear D gene. Looked up from germline, CDR1 is SEHNR and CDR2 is FQNEAQ (reference sequence). Trimming left V 5 bases short and J 0 bases short, with 22 bases between. This CDR3 is 18 amino acids long. CDR3 coding DNA: TGTGCCAGCAGCCCCGTCTGGGCCCTCATTGAAATGAACACTGAAGCTTTCTTT. This gives the protein CASSPVWALIEMNTEAFF.

The chain carries TRBV2 and TRBJ1-1; tentative D call: TRBD1 (6 bases). The V gene lost 6 bases and the J gene lost 9 bases, with 14 bases spanning the gap. This CDR3 comprises 12 residues. The germline gives CDR1 SNHLY, CDR2 FYNNEI. The CDR3 loop is CASSATGTQAFF. CDR3 sequence (DNA): TGTGCCAGCAGCGCAACCGGGACACAAGCTTTCTTT.

The V and J genes are TRBV6-7 and TRBJ1-5; D call uncertain. TRBV6-7 falls under the ORF class, with uncertain function. The ends were cut back, 7 bases at V and 0 bases at J, with 4 bases in the middle. The CDR3 totals 12 residues. The CDR3 is CASICSNQPQHF. CDR3 DNA: TGTGCCAGCATCTGTAGCAATCAGCCCCAGCATTTT.

This clone was recorded a few times. The chain has TRBV7-2 and TRBJ2-2; D may be TRBD2 (6 bases). Germline values: CDR1 SGHTA, CDR2 FQGNSA. Trimming cost V 2 bases and J 6 bases, with 13 bases left between them. The CDR3 extends over 15 amino acids. CDR3 region: CASSLFGGGAGELFF. The CDR3, as DNA: TGTGCCAGCAGCTTATTCGGGGGTGGGGCCGGGGAGCTGTTTTTT.

V gene TRBV18 combines with J gene TRBJ2-5; tentatively, D is TRBD1 (6 bases). Trimming took 6 bases from V and 4 from J, leaving 18 bases between them. There are 15 residues in the CDR3. Germline-derived CDR1 and CDR2 are KGHSH and LQKENI. CDR3 region: CASSRNGQWIETQYF. CDR3 sequence (DNA): TGTGCCAGCTCCCGGAACGGACAGTGGATAGAGACCCAGTACTTC.

V gene TRBV18 combines with J gene TRBJ1-2; D ambiguous. V was clipped by 5 bases and J by 7 bases, with 11 bases between them. There are 12 residues in the CDR3. The V gene's germline CDR1 is KGHSH and CDR2 LQKENI. The CDR3 DNA is TGTGCCAGCTCAATGGAGACGGGTGGCTACACCTTC. This sequence encodes CASSMETGGYTF.

This chain joins TRBV5-1 and TRBJ1-2; D uncertain. V was shortened by 1 base and J by 4 bases, with 8 bases between the two germline ends. Germline V gene sequence: CDR1 SGHRS, CDR2 YFSETQ. The CDR3 sequence is 13 residues long. This chain's CDR3 is CASSLSTPYGYTF. The CDR3 bases are TGCGCCAGCAGCTTGTCTACTCCCTATGGCTACACCTTC.

This rearrangement joins TRBV2 to TRBJ2-3; 10 positions match TRBD1. V lost 7 bases to trimming and J lost 6 bases; unmatched junction nucleotides: 10. This CDR3 has 15 residues. Germline CDR1 and CDR2: SNHLY and FYNNEI. CDR3: CASTTGQGLVDTQYF. CDR3 nucleotide sequence: TGTGCCAGCACTACGGGACAGGGGTTGGTGGATACGCAGTATTTT.